These T cell receptor beta chains were read from a single sample in a study of technical replicates of blood from a handful of donors. The method was immunoSEQ multiplex PCR; TCRdb's version includes in-frame clones alone and lacks a portion of them. Here the sample spans over 70,000 clones, roughly 96% being singletons. Sequencing input: T cells isolated from PBMCs. The source of these receptors is a human donor in good health. CDR3s include the opening cysteine and the closing phenylalanine or tryptophan. Each record gives: V gene, CDR3 length, J gene, CDR3 protein.

TRBV2,15,TRBJ1-1,CASSEQGRQGTEAFF
TRBV27,16,TRBJ1-4,CASSLNYRGRGEKLFF
TRBV6-1,14,TRBJ2-2,CASSDGLLTGELFF
TRBV28,15,TRBJ1-4,CASSFTGQGDEKLFF
TRBV6-5,13,TRBJ2-7,CASSYSSYYEQYF
TRBV7-3,15,TRBJ2-1,CASSPWDRADNEQFF
TRBV7-9,17,TRBJ2-7,CASSTYVGLAGTYEQYF
TRBV27,21,TRBJ2-7,CASSMSRWDRGPLSGSYEQYF
TRBV6-1,16,TRBJ2-1,CASSESRTRRWNEQFF
TRBV4-1,19,TRBJ2-7,CASSQDPRRPGQAGYEQYF
TRBV7-9,16,TRBJ2-3,CASSLGGTGSTDTQYF
TRBV6-1,15,TRBJ1-5,CAVNSLTGWNQPQHF
TRBV4-1,15,TRBJ2-7,CASSHRGQLAGEQYF
TRBV4-1,14,TRBJ1-1,CASSQGFSDTEAFF
TRBV6-6,15,TRBJ1-2,CASSYFFWQVPGYTF
TRBV7-9,15,TRBJ2-5,CASSPRGQGQETQYF
TRBV9,15,TRBJ1-2,CASSVDPGDNYGYTF
TRBV27,13,TRBJ2-7,CASKLAGAPEQYF
TRBV6-4,14,TRBJ1-1,CASSNDRGGTEAFF
TRBV5-1,13,TRBJ2-7,CASSFLESYEQYF
TRBV6-5,14,TRBJ1-2,CASSYGGTVFGYTF
TRBV5-1,13,TRBJ1-1,CASSLGFSSEAFF
TRBV28,13,TRBJ2-2,CASSLYSTGELFF
TRBV11-2,16,TRBJ2-3,CASSLASGLYTDTQYF
TRBV11-3,15,TRBJ2-5,CASSLGTGGRETQYF
TRBV7-2,13,TRBJ2-7,CASSFSPSYEQYF
TRBV4-1,14,TRBJ1-4,CASSRDRGSEKLFF
TRBV7-9,15,TRBJ2-5,CASSSPWGRGETQYF
TRBV7-6,16,TRBJ2-7,CASSFGLAGGQGEQYF
TRBV10-3,15,TRBJ2-7,CAISEPTGEPGEQYF
TRBV10-3,14,TRBJ2-7,CAISGLGQGTEQYF
TRBV9,12,TRBJ1-2,CASSVVRGGYTF